This TCR beta chain stems from a study of blood T cells in healthy people across ages (dated by TCRdb to 2013 to 2016). As for the study more broadly: In model experiments, template switching captured roughly one uniquely barcoded TCR beta cDNA molecule for every two T cells. The study measured age-related changes in TCR beta repertoire diversity using deep sequencing normalized with unique cDNA molecular identifiers. Donors were grouped into four age groups: young (average approximately 16 years), middle-aged (39), aged (around 66) and long-lived (roughly 80). Two additional independent replicas of 1 million unique cDNA reads from the same blood draw were analyzed for two donors (one aged 18 to 29 and one aged 80 or older).

Libraries were prepared through 5' RACE. Sequencing took place on an Illumina HiSeq 2500. A second PCR of about 7 to 12 cycles was run with a J-beta primer mix and a sample-barcoded 5' primer. A unique molecular identifier was introduced onto each TCR beta cDNA molecule by a template-switch 5' adaptor carrying 12 random nucleotides. Each sample yielded at least 3 million CDR3-containing paired-end reads. All of the RNA was converted into first-strand cDNA using the Mint cDNA synthesis kit, with a TRBC-specific oligonucleotide serving as the primer. After uracil-DNA glycosylase treatment, a first 18-cycle PCR used universal primers M1SS and BC2_uni_R on all cDNA. The paper's data handling went like this. Normalization of each sample was performed by random selection of 1 million high-quality reads, each carrying a distinct molecular identifier. Reads with shared molecular identifiers were discarded instead of being binned into consensus sequences. MiTCR, run with a Q25 quality threshold and the strictest error-elimination algorithm, handled CDR3 identification, clonotype clustering and error correction. A nonparametric unseen species model with Euler transformation was used to estimate a lower bound on total TCR beta diversity. TCRdb reanalyzed the raw reads on its own, using fastp at Q25 for trimming and MiXCR for clone calling, and kept in-frame beta chains. Rows with a matching CDR3 protein are joined into one entry that keeps the most common DNA and genes. Clone size and V and J calls follow TCRdb, not the original study. A total of approximately 800,000 distinct CDR3 sequences appear in this sample, approximately 25% of them only once. 3% to 4% of the sample comes from the top ten.

The donors were roughly 38 Caucasian individuals from Russia, aged roughly 6 to 100 years, who were systemically healthy. Each donor gave 8.5 to 10 milliliters of peripheral blood, collected into EDTA-treated Vacutainer tubes. Ficoll-Paque density-gradient centrifugation was used to isolate PBMCs, with at least 7 million obtained per sample. Total RNA, at least 6 micrograms per sample, was extracted from PBMCs with Trizol reagent. Naive CD45RAhigh/CD27high T cell percentages were measured by flow cytometry on a PBMC aliquot from every donor. The study at large found these results: Since profiling was done on bulk unsorted PBMCs, naive and antigen-experienced compartments could not be conclusively compared. Compared with the aged group, the long-lived group had more naive CD4+ T cells, fewer expanded clones and increased TCR diversity, a pattern suggesting age selection. Because donor CMV infection status was unknown, age-related changes in expanded clonotypes were potentially confounded. Estimates of total diversity based on one million sequenced T cells were regarded as lower bounds and as underestimates. The percentage of naive T cells measured by flow cytometry correlated strongly with observed TCR beta diversity. Observed TCR beta diversity per million T cells fell roughly linearly with age, and a significant reduction was already apparent by age roughly 40.

Between the V and J ends, shortened by 7 bases and 8 bases respectively, the junction contains 17 bases. Reading the germline V gene (reference sequence) gives CDR1 MNHEY and CDR2 SMNVEV. Reading from cysteine to phenylalanine, the CDR3 counts 14 amino acids. Only the CDR3 DNA stays, 42 bases, in frame from base 1. This clonotype was counted only a few times. The specificity of this receptor is unknown. The record has no base qualities; no much larger clone is one base away. The same data also went into a second study, on T cells of mothers and their children. The second study's paper adds: Donors were nine systemically healthy Caucasian individuals: three mothers and their six children. cDNA synthesis used all of the extracted RNA, with 1.5 ug of RNA in each 15 ul reaction. In the second PCR, sample barcodes and 2-4 random nucleotides were introduced via the M1S primer. More than 9 million TCR beta CDR3 reads were obtained from each mother, and about 3 million reads were obtained from each child. Thymic selection similarly shapes TCR recombination output in related and unrelated pairs, with minor effect from inherited differences. Normalized repertoire overlap was always found to be slightly, but never significantly, higher in related mother-child pairs than in unrelated mother-child pairs. No persistent microchimeric T cell clones were detected, at a sensitivity of 90 to 100 clones per million clonotypes. The study used deep NGS to compare TCR beta repertoires of mothers and children, seeking features distinguishing related mother-child pairs from unrelated individuals. On average, the children were approximately 11 +/- 4 years old, while the mothers were approximately 41 +/- 4 years old. After adapter ligation was performed with NEBNext reagents, the libraries were sequenced on an Illumina HiSeq 2000 with 100+100 nt paired-end reads. To avoid cross-contamination, the mother libraries and the child libraries were prepared a month apart and sequenced in separate runs. For each donor, between about 450,000 and 2,300,000 distinct TCR beta clonotypes were identified. Naive TCR beta clonotypes were estimated from low-frequency clonotypes matched to each donor's FACS-determined naive share, without sorting.

This TCR came from a boy younger than 18 in good health. Sequences were obtained from blood. The chain was built from TRBV27 and TRBJ1-4; the D gene is unclear. The bases are TGTGCCAGCAAACCCTCAAGGCTAGGGGAAAAACTGTTTTTT. Its coded protein is CASKPSRLGEKLFF.